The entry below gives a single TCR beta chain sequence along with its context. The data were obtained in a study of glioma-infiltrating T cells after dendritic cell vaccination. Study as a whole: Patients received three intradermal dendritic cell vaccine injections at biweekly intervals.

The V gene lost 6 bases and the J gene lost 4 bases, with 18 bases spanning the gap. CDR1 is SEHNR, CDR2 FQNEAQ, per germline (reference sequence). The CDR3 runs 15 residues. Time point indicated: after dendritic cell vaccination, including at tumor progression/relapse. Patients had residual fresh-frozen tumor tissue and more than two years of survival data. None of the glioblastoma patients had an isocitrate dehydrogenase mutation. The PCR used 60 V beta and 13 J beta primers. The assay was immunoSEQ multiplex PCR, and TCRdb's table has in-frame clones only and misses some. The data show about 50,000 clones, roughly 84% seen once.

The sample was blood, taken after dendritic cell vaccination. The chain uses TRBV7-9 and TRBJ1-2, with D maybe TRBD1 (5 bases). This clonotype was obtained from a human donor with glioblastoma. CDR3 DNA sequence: TGTGCCAGCAGGCGCCCGGAGGGGCTCATCTATGGCTACACCTTC. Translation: CASRRPEGLIYGYTF.